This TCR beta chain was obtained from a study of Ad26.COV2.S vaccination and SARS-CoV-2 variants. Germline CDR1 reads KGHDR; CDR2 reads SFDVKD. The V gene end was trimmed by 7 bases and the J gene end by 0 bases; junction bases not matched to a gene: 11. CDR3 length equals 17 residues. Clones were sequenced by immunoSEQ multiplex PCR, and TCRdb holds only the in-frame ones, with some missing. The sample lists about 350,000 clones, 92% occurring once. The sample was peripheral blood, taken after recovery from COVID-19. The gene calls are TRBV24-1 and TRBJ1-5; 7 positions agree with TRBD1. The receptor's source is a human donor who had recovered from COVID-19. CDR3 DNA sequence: TGTGCCACCAGCGGTGACAGGGTCCGTGGTAGCAATCAGCCCCAGCATTTT. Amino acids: CATSGDRVRGSNQPQHF.